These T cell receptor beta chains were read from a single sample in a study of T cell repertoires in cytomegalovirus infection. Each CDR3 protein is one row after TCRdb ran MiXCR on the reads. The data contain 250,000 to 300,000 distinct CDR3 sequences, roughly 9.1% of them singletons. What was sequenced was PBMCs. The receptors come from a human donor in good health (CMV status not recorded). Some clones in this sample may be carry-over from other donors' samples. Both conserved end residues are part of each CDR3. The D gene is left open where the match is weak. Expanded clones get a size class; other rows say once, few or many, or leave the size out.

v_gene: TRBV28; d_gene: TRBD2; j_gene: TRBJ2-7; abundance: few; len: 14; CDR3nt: TGTGCCAGCAGCCTTCTGGGGGGGACCTACGAGCAGTACTTC; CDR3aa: CASSLLGGTYEQYF
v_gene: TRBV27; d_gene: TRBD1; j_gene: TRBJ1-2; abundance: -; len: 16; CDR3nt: TGTGCCAGCAGTCGTTCCGGGACAGGGGCCCCCTATGGCTACACCTTC; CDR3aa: CASSRSGTGAPYGYTF
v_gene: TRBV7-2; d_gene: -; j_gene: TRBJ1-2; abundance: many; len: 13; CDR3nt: TGTGCCAGCAGCTTAGGTGATCGGGGTGGCTACACCTTC; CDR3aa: CASSLGDRGGYTF
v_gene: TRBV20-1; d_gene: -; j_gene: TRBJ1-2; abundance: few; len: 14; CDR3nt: TGCAGTGCTAACCGGGACGGTTATAACTATGGCTACACCTTC; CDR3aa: CSANRDGYNYGYTF
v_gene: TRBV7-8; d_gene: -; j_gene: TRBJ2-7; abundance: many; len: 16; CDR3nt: TGTGCCAGCAGCTTAGCAATAGGAGGGACAGACTACGAGCAGTACTTC; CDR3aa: CASSLAIGGTDYEQYF
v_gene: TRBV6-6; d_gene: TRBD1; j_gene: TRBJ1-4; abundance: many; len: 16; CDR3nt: TGTGCCAGCAGGCGACAGGGAGGGGTAACTAATGAAAAACTGTTTTTT; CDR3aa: CASRRQGGVTNEKLFF
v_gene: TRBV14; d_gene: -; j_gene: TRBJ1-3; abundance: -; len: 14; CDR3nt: TGTGCCAGCAGCCAAAAAGGGATCGGAAACACCATATATTTT; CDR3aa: CASSQKGIGNTIYF
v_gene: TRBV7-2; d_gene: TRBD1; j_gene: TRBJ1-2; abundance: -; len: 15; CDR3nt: TGTGCCAGCAGCTCTGCCGGGACAGCGAGCTATGGCTACACCTTC; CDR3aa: CASSSAGTASYGYTF
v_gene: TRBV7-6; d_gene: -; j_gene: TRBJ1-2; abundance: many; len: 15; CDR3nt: TGTGCCAGCAGCCCCAACCCGGGTCTTACGGCTGGCTACACCTTC; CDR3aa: CASSPNPGLTAGYTF
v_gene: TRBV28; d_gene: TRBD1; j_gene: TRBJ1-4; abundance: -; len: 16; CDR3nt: TGTGCCAGCAGAAAGGGACAGGGGCCATCTAATGAAAAACTGTTTTTT; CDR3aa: CASRKGQGPSNEKLFF
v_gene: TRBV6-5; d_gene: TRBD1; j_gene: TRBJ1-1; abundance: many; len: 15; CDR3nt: TGTGCCAGCAGTACACAGGGGACGTGGAACACTGAAGCTTTCTTT; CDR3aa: CASSTQGTWNTEAFF
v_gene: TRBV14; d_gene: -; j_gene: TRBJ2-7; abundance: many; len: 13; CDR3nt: TGTGCCAGCAGCCTTACAGGATTCTACGAGCAGTACTTC; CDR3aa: CASSLTGFYEQYF
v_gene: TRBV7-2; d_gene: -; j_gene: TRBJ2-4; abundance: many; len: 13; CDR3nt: TGTGCCAGCCGTGGGGGGGGCCGAAACATTCAGTACTTC; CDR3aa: CASRGGGRNIQYF
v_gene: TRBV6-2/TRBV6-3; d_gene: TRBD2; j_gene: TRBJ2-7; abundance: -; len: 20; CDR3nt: TGTGCCAGCAGTTACTCGACTCGGGGACTAGCGGGAGACCCAACCTACGAGCAGTACTTC; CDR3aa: CASSYSTRGLAGDPTYEQYF
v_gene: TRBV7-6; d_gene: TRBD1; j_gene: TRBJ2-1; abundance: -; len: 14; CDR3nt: TGTGCCAGCAGCAGGGACAGGGAGCACAATGAGCAGTTCTTC; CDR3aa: CASSRDREHNEQFF
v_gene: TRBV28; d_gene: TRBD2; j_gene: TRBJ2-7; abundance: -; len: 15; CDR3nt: TGTGCCAGCAGTTTCTCTAGCGGGGGGCGCTACGAGCAGTACTTC; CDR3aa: CASSFSSGGRYEQYF
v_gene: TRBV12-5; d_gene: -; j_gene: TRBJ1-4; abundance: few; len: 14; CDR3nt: TGTGCTAGTGGGCGGACAGCGCCCCGTGAAAAACTGTTTTTT; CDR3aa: CASGRTAPREKLFF
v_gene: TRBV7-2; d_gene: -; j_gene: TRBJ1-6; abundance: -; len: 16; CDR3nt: TGTGCCAGCAGCTTAGGTTCGGGGACGGGCGGTTCACCCCTCCACTTT; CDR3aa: CASSLGSGTGGSPLHF
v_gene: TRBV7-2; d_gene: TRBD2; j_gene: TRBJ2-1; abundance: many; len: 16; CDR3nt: TGTGCCAGCAGCGGGGGACTAGCGGGGGGATCCGGTGAGCAGTTCTTC; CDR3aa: CASSGGLAGGSGEQFF
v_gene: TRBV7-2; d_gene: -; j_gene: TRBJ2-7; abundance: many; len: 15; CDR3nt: TGTGCCAGCAGCTTCCTCGGCCCGCTTAGCTACGAGCAGTACTTC; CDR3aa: CASSFLGPLSYEQYF
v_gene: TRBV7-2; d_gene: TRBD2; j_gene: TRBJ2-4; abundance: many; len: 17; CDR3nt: TGTGCCAGCAGCAAACATAGCGGGAGAGAAGTCAAAAACATTCAGTACTTC; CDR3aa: CASSKHSGREVKNIQYF
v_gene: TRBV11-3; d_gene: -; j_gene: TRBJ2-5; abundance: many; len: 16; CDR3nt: TGTGCCAGCAGCTTAGTTGGGCAGGGGATGAAGGAGACCCAGTACTTC; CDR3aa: CASSLVGQGMKETQYF
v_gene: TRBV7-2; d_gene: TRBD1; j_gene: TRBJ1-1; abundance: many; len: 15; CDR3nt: TGTGCCAGCAGCCAAAGGACAGGTCGGCACACTGAAGCTTTCTTT; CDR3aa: CASSQRTGRHTEAFF
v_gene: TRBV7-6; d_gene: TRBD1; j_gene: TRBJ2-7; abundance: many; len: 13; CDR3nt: TGTGCCAGCAGCCCGGGACAGAACTACGAGCAGTACTTC; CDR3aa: CASSPGQNYEQYF
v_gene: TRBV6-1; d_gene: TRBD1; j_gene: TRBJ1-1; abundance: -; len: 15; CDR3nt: TGTGCCAGCAGGTTACAGGGGGTGCCGTCCACTGAAGCTTTCTTT; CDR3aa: CASRLQGVPSTEAFF
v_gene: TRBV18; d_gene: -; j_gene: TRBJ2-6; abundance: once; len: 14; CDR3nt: TGTGCCAGCTCACCTGTGTTGGGGGCCAACGTCCTGACTTTC; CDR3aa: CASSPVLGANVLTF
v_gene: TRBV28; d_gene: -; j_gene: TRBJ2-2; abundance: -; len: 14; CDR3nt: TGTGCCAGCAGTTTTGGGGGGCTGACCGGGGAGCTGTTTTTT; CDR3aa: CASSFGGLTGELFF
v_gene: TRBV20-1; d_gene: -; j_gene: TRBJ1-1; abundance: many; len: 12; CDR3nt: TGCAGTGCTAGAAGGGCGAACACTGAAGCTTTCTTT; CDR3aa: CSARRANTEAFF
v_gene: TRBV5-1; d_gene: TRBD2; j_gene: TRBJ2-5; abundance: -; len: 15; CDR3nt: TGCGCCAGCAGCTCCTCTAGCGGGGGGGTAGAGACCCAGTACTTC; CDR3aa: CASSSSSGGVETQYF
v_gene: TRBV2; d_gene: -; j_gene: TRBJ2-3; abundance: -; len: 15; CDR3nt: TGTGCCAGCAGTGAAGGGACGGGTAGCACAGATACGCAGTATTTT; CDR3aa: CASSEGTGSTDTQYF
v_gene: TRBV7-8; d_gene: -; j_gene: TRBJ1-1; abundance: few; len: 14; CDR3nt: TGTGCCAGCTCTCAAGAGGGGGGCCTTACTCCAGCTTTCTTT; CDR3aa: CASSQEGGLTPAFF
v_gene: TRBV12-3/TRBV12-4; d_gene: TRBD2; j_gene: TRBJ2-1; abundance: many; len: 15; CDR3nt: TGTGCCAGCAGTCCCCGACTAGCGGCATACAATGAGCAGTTCTTC; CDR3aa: CASSPRLAAYNEQFF
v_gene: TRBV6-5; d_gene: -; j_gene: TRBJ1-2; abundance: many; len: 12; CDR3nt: TGTGCCAGCACTCGCGGGGACTATGGCTACACCTTC; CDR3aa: CASTRGDYGYTF
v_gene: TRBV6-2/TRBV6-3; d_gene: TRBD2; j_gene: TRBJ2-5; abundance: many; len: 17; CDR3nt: TGTGCCAGCAGTTACGGGCTAGCGGGGGGGATCCAAGAGACCCAGTACTTC; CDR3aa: CASSYGLAGGIQETQYF
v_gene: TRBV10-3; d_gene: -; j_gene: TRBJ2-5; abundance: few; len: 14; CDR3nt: TGTGCCATCAGGAGGGGACAAGACCAAGAGACCCAGTACTTC; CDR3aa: CAIRRGQDQETQYF
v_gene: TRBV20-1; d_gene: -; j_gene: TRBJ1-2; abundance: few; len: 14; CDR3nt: TGCAGTGCTAGAGAGAAACAGGGCTCCTATGGCTACACCTTC; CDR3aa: CSAREKQGSYGYTF
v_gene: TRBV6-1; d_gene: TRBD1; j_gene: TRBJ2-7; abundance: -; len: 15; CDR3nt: TGTGCCAGCAGTGAACCGGGACAGGGGAAGTACGAGCAGTACTTC; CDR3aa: CASSEPGQGKYEQYF
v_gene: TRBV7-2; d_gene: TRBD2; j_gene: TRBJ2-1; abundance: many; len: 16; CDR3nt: TGTGCCAGCAGCTCCTCCGGGACTAGCGCCTACAATGAGCAGTTCTTC; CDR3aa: CASSSSGTSAYNEQFF
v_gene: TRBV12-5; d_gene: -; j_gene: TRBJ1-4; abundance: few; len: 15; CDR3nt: TGTGCTAGTGGTTTGGGGCGAAGGGAGGGAGAAAAACTGTTTTTT; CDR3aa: CASGLGRREGEKLFF
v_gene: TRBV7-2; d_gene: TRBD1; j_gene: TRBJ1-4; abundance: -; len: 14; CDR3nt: TGTGCCAGCAGCTACACGCGAGGGGGCGAAAAACTGTTTTTT; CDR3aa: CASSYTRGGEKLFF